These 15 T cell receptor beta chains were all obtained from the same sample, sequenced in a study of cytomegalovirus exposure and HLA in healthy donors. Libraries were prepared by immunoSEQ multiplex PCR; TCRdb keeps only in-frame clonotypes and omits some of them. In the table there are some 130,000 clones, approximately 82% of which are singletons. Sequencing used PBMCs. These receptors originate from a man aged 30 to 39 in good health and CMV-seropositive.

This clone has a single count. V usage is TRBV27 and J usage is TRBJ2-7, with 10 nucleotides matching TRBD1. Unmatched junction bases numbered 15, after V lost 3 bases and J lost 1 base. Germline V lookup: CDR1 MNHEY, CDR2 SMNVEV (reference sequence). CDR3 size: 19 residues. The CDR3 DNA sequence: TGTGCCAGCAGTTTTTGGACAGGGGGACTGGTTACGGGGTCCTACGAGCAGTACTTC. As protein: CASSFWTGGLVTGSYEQYF.

This clone was detected a few times. The V gene is TRBV2, the J gene TRBJ1-6, with 8 bases identical to TRBD1. CDR1 is SNHLY, CDR2 FYNNEI, per germline. CDR3 length: 16 residues. J gave up 8 bases and V 8 bases, and 14 bases lay outside the gene matches. The CDR3 sequence is CASGVPQGVAYSPLHF. In DNA, the CDR3 is TGTGCCAGCGGCGTCCCACAGGGGGTCGCTTATTCACCCCTCCACTTT.

The chain links TRBV5-1 to TRBJ2-5; D gene ambiguous. The germline V and J ends were trimmed by 0 bases and 6 bases, with 9 bases remaining between them. Per germline, CDR1 SGHRS and CDR2 YFSETQ. The CDR3 extends over 13 amino acids. The CDR3 bases are TGCGCCAGCAGCTTGGCTGGGCTCCAGACCCAGTACTTC. It specifies CASSLAGLQTQYF.

The chain couples TRBV4-1 to TRBJ2-1; 13 bases map to TRBD2. V dropped 1 base and J dropped 0; count of bases not matched to a gene: 3. The germline CDR1 and CDR2 sequences are MGHRA and YSYEKL. This CDR3 spans 18 amino acids. The DNA for the CDR3 is TGCGCCAGCAGCCAAGGACTAGCGGGAGGCCGCTCCTACAATGAGCAGTTCTTC. This translates into CASSQGLAGGRSYNEQFF.

The chain is built from TRBV27 and TRBJ1-1, with D tentatively TRBD1 (5 bases). This CDR3 has 14 amino acids. Germline V gene lookup returns CDR1 MNHEY and CDR2 SMNVEV (reference sequence). Trimming removed 6 bases from V and 6 bases from J, with 17 bases in between. This CDR3 reads CASRVRQGIAEAFF. CDR3 DNA: TGTGCCAGCAGGGTACGTCAGGGTATCGCTGAAGCTTTCTTT.

The CDR3 loop reads CASSSIGGFQETQYF. In nucleotides, the CDR3 is TGCGCCAGCAGCTCCATTGGGGGGTTCCAAGAGACCCAGTACTTC. The genes are TRBV5-1 and TRBJ2-5; TRBD2 might be the D (6 bases). Germline V CDR1 and CDR2: SGHRS, YFSETQ. CDR3 length: 15 amino acids. V lost 3 bases and J lost 1, with 13 bases in between.

This clone was picked up one time. The chain combines TRBV2 with TRBJ1-1; D unclear. Trimming cost V 7 bases and J 7 bases, with 16 bases left between them. There are 13 residues in the CDR3. Germline values: CDR1 SNHLY, CDR2 FYNNEI. The CDR3 is CASTHREAHEAFF. The CDR3, as DNA: TGTGCCAGCACCCATAGGGAGGCTCATGAAGCTTTCTTT.

The V call is TRBV10-3, the J call TRBJ1-1; 7 bases match TRBD1. The ends lost 10 bases at V and 5 bases at J; junction bases unmatched: 13. In germline, CDR1 is ENHRY, CDR2 SYGVKD. This CDR3 has 14 residues. CDR3 amino acids: CATTSDRDGTEAFF. The DNA of the CDR3 is TGTGCCACGACCTCCGACAGGGATGGAACTGAAGCTTTCTTT.

The J gene is TRBJ2-7, the V gene TRBV10-3, with TRBD1 matching over 9 bases. CDR1 and CDR2 from the germline V gene are ENHRY and SYGVKD. With V trimmed by 9 bases and J by 1 base, 4 bases remained unmatched. The CDR3 contains 13 residues. As DNA, the CDR3 is TGTGCCATTAAGGACAGGGGTTCCTACGAGCAGTACTTC. Translation gives CAIKDRGSYEQYF.

The V call is TRBV11-2, the J call TRBJ1-1, with D perhaps matching TRBD1 (6 bases). The CDR3 runs to 14 residues. Germline V lookup: CDR1 SGHAT, CDR2 FQNNGV. V was shortened by 7 bases and J by 2 bases, with 14 bases between the two germline ends. The CDR3 spells CASTVGGPNTEAFF. The CDR3 nucleotides are TGTGCCAGCACTGTAGGGGGTCCAAACACTGAAGCTTTCTTT.

The gene calls are TRBV10-3 and TRBJ2-2; 9 positions agree with TRBD2. The CDR3 extends over 14 amino acids. V trimming: 10 bases; J trimming: 3 bases; junction bases outside the gene matches: 6. CDR1 and CDR2 (germline): ENHRY, SYGVKD. CDR3 in amino acids: CATLAGVDTGELFF. CDR3 DNA sequence: TGTGCCACCTTAGCGGGGGTAGACACCGGGGAGCTGTTTTTT.

The chain employs TRBV11-3 and TRBJ2-1; possible D gene TRBD1, 7 bases. V was cut by 5 bases and J by 15 bases, with 17 bases left in between. The CDR3 length is 12 residues. Looked up from germline, CDR1 is SGHNT and CDR2 is YENEEA. This CDR3 reads CASSLRGEGVFF. DNA of the CDR3: TGTGCCAGCAGCCTCAGGGGGGAAGGGGTGTTCTTC.

As DNA, the CDR3 is TGTGCCAGCCAACAAATAGCTAACCAAGAGACCCAGTACTTC. It translates to CASQQIANQETQYF. The chain is built from TRBV2 and TRBJ2-5; D gene uncertain. CDR3 length: 14 amino acids. The germline gives CDR1 SNHLY, CDR2 FYNNEI. V lost 8 bases, J lost 0 bases, and 13 bases lay in between.

The chain couples TRBV19 to TRBJ1-1; D unresolved. CDR3 length: 14 residues. Germline lookup yields CDR1 LNHDA and CDR2 SQIVND (reference sequence). The V end lost 7 bases, the J end lost 0 bases, and 12 bases lay between the germline ends. In nucleotides, the CDR3 is TGTGCCAGTATGCGGGCCGGGCTGAACACTGAAGCTTTCTTT. Residues: CASMRAGLNTEAFF.

The gene calls are TRBV14 and TRBJ2-1; 9 bases map to TRBD1. Trimming at V came to 5 bases and at J to 0 bases, leaving 8 bases not matched to a gene. The germline V gene encodes CDR1 SGHDN and CDR2 FVKESK. This CDR3 comprises 17 residues. The CDR3 DNA reads TGTGCCAGCAGCATTTTGGGGACAGGGCGCTCCTACAATGAGCAGTTCTTC. This gives the protein CASSILGTGRSYNEQFF.